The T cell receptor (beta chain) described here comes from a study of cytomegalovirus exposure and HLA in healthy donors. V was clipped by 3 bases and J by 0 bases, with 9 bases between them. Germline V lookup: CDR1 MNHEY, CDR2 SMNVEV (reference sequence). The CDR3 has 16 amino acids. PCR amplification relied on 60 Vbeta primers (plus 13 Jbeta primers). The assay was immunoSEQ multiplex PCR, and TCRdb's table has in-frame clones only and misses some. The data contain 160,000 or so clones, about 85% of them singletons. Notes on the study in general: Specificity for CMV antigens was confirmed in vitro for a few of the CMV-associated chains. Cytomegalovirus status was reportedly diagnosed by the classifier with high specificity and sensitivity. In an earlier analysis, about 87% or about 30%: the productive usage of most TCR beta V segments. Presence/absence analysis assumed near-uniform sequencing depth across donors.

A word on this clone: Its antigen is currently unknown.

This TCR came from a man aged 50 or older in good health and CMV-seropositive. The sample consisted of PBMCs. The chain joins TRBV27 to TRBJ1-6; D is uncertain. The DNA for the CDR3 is TGTGCCAGCAGTTTTGAGGGAAGCTCCTATAATTCACCCCTCCACTTT. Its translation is CASSFEGSSYNSPLHF.